The 30 T cell receptor beta chains below come from one sample, sequenced in a study of cytomegalovirus exposure and HLA in healthy donors. Amplification used 60 Vbeta primers and 13 Jbeta primers. Only in-frame clones appear in the TCRdb table, and some are missing; sequencing was by immunoSEQ multiplex PCR. This table has some 93,000 clones, approximately 9% appearing once. Sequenced material: PBMCs. The receptors were sampled from a middle-aged man in good health and CMV-seropositive.

The rearrangement uses TRBV9 and TRBJ1-6; 12 nucleotides align to TRBD1. Germline values: CDR1 SGDLS, CDR2 YYNGEE. The CDR3 sequence is 18 residues long. V lost 2 bases and J lost 6; bases outside the gene matches: 9. CDR3 DNA: TGTGCCAGCAGCGTGGGGACAGGGGGCGTTTCGTCTAATTCACCCCTCCACTTT. Protein: CASSVGTGGVSSNSPLHF.

The chain recombines TRBV5-4 with TRBJ2-1; 8 positions match TRBD2. This CDR3 region has 17 residues. CDR1 is SGHNT, CDR2 YYREEE, per germline (reference sequence). V shed 0 bases and J 0 bases; nucleotides not matched to a gene: 5. CDR3 in amino acids: CASSLDLAGNSYNEQFF. The CDR3 DNA reads TGTGCCAGCAGCTTGGATCTAGCGGGCAACTCCTACAATGAGCAGTTCTTC.

This rearrangement joins TRBV28 to TRBJ1-1, with TRBD1 as a possible D gene (6 bases). Trimming removed 10 bases from V and 4 bases from J, with 16 bases in between. Germline V lookup: CDR1 MDHEN, CDR2 SYDVKM. The CDR3 length is 13 residues. CDR3 sequence (DNA): TGTGCCATCGCTGGGGGGGCGCCCACTGAAGCTTTCTTT. Translation gives CAIAGGAPTEAFF.

The count of this clone is one. The rearrangement links TRBV19 to TRBJ1-2; TRBD1 aligns across 7 bases. Germline V CDR1 and CDR2: LNHDA, SQIVND (reference sequence). The CDR3 has 14 amino acids. V shed 4 bases, J shed 8 bases, and the junction held 10 bases outside the gene matches. The CDR3 DNA sequence: TGTGCCAGTAGTAGCCGGGACAGCCATGGGGGCTACACCTTC. Translation: CASSSRDSHGGYTF. The full variable domain, rest sourced from reference TRBV19 and TRBJ1-2, is DGGITQSPKYLFRKEGQNVTLSCEQNLNHDAMYWYRQDPGQGLRLIYYSQIVNDFQKGDIAEGYSVSREKKESFPLTVTSAQKNPTAFYLCASSSRDSHGGYTFGSGTRLTVV.

This clone appeared a few times. The chain has TRBV25-1 and TRBJ2-7; D ambiguous. This CDR3 has 11 amino acids. Germline-derived CDR1 and CDR2 are MGHDK and SYGVNS. Trimming removed 4 bases at V and 3 bases at J, with 4 bases between. Here the CDR3 DNA reads TGTGCCAGCAGTGCGAGCTACGAGCAGTACTTC. Its translation: CASSASYEQYF.

V gene TRBV19 combines with J gene TRBJ2-5, with D possibly TRBD1 on 5 matching bases. Trimming removed 4 bases at V and 5 bases at J, with 14 bases between. The CDR3 is 14 residues long. In germline, CDR1 is LNHDA, CDR2 SQIVND (reference sequence). This CDR3 is CASSRTQGRETQYF. CDR3 in DNA: TGTGCCAGTAGTAGGACGCAGGGTAGGGAGACCCAGTACTTC.

This clone was counted only a few times. The chain joins TRBV27 to TRBJ2-7; D may be TRBD2 (5 bases). Trimming cost V 6 bases and J 6 bases, with 24 bases left between them. Germline V gene sequence: CDR1 MNHEY, CDR2 SMNVEV (reference sequence). The CDR3 length is 16 residues. The CDR3 DNA reads TGTGCCAGCAGGACCCTCTCGAGGGCGGAGGTATCCGAGCAGTACTTC. It translates to CASRTLSRAEVSEQYF.

This clone has more than one count but fewer than ten. The genes are TRBV9 and TRBJ2-7, with 7 bases fitting TRBD2. This CDR3 is built from 14 residues. The V gene's germline CDR1 is SGDLS and CDR2 YYNGEE. The ends lost 4 bases at V and 5 bases at J; junction bases unmatched: 9. The chain's CDR3 is CASSLGEGNHEQYF. For the CDR3, the DNA is TGTGCCAGCAGCCTCGGGGAGGGAAATCACGAGCAGTACTTC.

Concerning this clone: At one end the junction does not follow the germline gene, possibly because of a read error. This chain links TRBV25-1 with TRBJ2-7, with a weak D call TRBD1 (6 bases). This CDR3 has 14 amino acids. Germline lookup yields CDR1 MGHDK and CDR2 SYGVNS. CDR3 in amino acids: CASSPGQRIYEKYF. The CDR3 region has the DNA TGTGCCAGCAGTCCCGGACAGAGAATCTACGAGAAGTACTTC.

The V gene is TRBV2, the J gene TRBJ2-7, with TRBD2 identical over 7 bases. CDR1 SNHLY and CDR2 FYNNEI come from the germline V gene. The CDR3 runs to 13 residues. Unmatched junction bases numbered 8, after V lost 8 bases and J lost 4 bases. The CDR3 protein is CASERGSAYEQYF. Here the CDR3 DNA reads TGTGCCAGCGAGCGGGGTTCCGCTTACGAGCAGTACTTC. Full variable domain (outside the CDR3, taken from reference TRBV2 and TRBJ2-7): EPEVTQTPSHQVTQMGQEVILRCVPISNHLYFYWYRQILGQKVEFLVSFYNNEISEKSEIFDDQFSVERPDGSNFTLKIRSTKLEDSAMYFCASERGSAYEQYFGPGTRLTVT.

This clone was counted only a few times. The V call is TRBV29-1, the J call TRBJ1-4, with 8 bases aligning to TRBD1. The J segment lost 8 bases and the V segment lost 7 bases, leaving 3 bases of the junction unmatched. The CDR3 length is 11 residues. Germline CDR1 reads SQVTM; CDR2 reads ANQGSEA. The CDR3 sequence is CSGYRGEKLFF. In DNA, the CDR3 is TGCAGCGGTTACAGGGGGGAAAAACTGTTTTTT.

This chain links TRBV10-3 with TRBJ2-7, with 8 bases that match TRBD2. J lost 5 bases, V lost 11 bases, and 5 bases had no gene match. Germline V lookup: CDR1 ENHRY, CDR2 SYGVKD. The CDR3 contains 11 residues. The CDR3 DNA reads TGTGCCTCGGGGGGGGTCCACGAGCAGTACTTC. The encoded protein is CASGGVHEQYF.

A few counts support this clone. The chain has TRBV11-1 and TRBJ2-5, with 7 bases identical to TRBD2. The CDR3 loop spans 14 amino acids. The germline CDR1 and CDR2 sequences are SGHAT and FQDESV (reference sequence). V was clipped by 0 bases and J by 5 bases; unmatched bases: 3. CDR3 nucleotides: TGTGCCAGCAGCTTAGCTCTTAGCGGGGAGACCCAGTACTTC. Translating gives CASSLALSGETQYF.

The rearrangement links TRBV27 to TRBJ2-7, with 8 bases that match TRBD1. The CDR3 is 13 amino acids. Germline CDR1 reads MNHEY; CDR2 reads SMNVEV (reference sequence). Trimming cost V 5 bases and J 7 bases; bases outside gene matches: 7. The CDR3 nucleotides are TGTGCCAGCAGTCTGGACAGGGTTGGTGAGCAGTACTTC. This gives the protein CASSLDRVGEQYF.

The J gene is TRBJ2-7, the V gene TRBV5-1; D gene unclear. Trimming pared 3 bases from V and 4 bases from J, leaving 14 bases between. The CDR3 is 14 amino acids. Germline CDR1 and CDR2: SGHRS and YFSETQ. This chain's CDR3 is CASSSRGETYEQYF. The CDR3 DNA reads as TGCGCCAGCAGCTCCCGAGGAGAAACGTACGAGCAGTACTTC. The complete variable domain, with remaining parts taken from reference TRBV5-1 and TRBJ2-7, reads KAGVTQTPRYLIKTRGQQVTLSCSPISGHRSVSWYQQTPGQGLQFLFEYFSETQRNKGNFPGRFSGRQFSNSRSEMNVSTLELGDSALYLCASSSRGETYEQYFGPGTRLTVT.

The chain carries TRBV29-1 and TRBJ1-2; D unresolved. Germline loops: CDR1 SQVTM, CDR2 ANQGSEA. Trimming left V 7 bases short and J 2 bases short, with 8 bases between. The CDR3 is 11 amino acids. CDR3 in amino acids: CSDEQNYGYTF. In DNA form, the CDR3 reads TGCAGCGACGAACAGAACTATGGCTACACCTTC.

The chain has TRBV28 and TRBJ2-3, with D maybe TRBD1 (5 bases). The V gene lost 3 bases and the J gene lost 0 bases, with 10 bases spanning the gap. There are 15 residues in the CDR3. Germline V CDR1 and CDR2: MDHEN, SYDVKM. The CDR3 DNA reads as TGTGCCAGCAGTTTTCGGACACATAGCACAGATACGCAGTATTTT. It is translated as CASSFRTHSTDTQYF.

This clone has only a few counts. V and J are TRBV6-5 and TRBJ1-2; possible D gene TRBD1, 5 bases. The CDR3 consists of 15 residues. The V gene lost 6 bases and the J gene lost 8 bases, with 22 bases spanning the gap. The V gene's germline CDR1 is MNHEY and CDR2 SVGAGI. The CDR3 sequence is CASRKDAGRIRGYTF. The CDR3 DNA follows: TGTGCCAGCAGGAAGGATGCAGGGAGGATACGGGGCTACACCTTC.

V gene TRBV9 combines with J gene TRBJ1-4, with 8 bases matching TRBD1. With V trimmed by 2 bases and J by 7 bases, 4 bases remained unmatched. In germline, CDR1 is SGDLS, CDR2 YYNGEE. The CDR3 is 14 residues long. The CDR3 sequence is CASSVDRGGEKLFF. As DNA, the CDR3 is TGTGCCAGCAGCGTTGACAGGGGAGGTGAAAAACTGTTTTTT.

This chain uses TRBV5-1 with TRBJ2-3; 7 nucleotides line up with TRBD2. Per the germline V gene, CDR1 is SGHRS and CDR2 is YFSETQ. The CDR3 runs 14 residues. Unmatched junction bases numbered 5, after V lost 2 bases and J lost 5 bases. CDR3 nucleotides: TGCGCCAGCAGCTTTAGCGGGCCGGAAGATACGCAGTATTTT. Residues: CASSFSGPEDTQYF.

The chain links TRBV4-3 to TRBJ2-1; possible D gene TRBD2, 6 bases. The CDR3 contains 15 residues. Trimming pared 0 bases from V and 0 bases from J, leaving 6 bases between. Germline V gene sequence: CDR1 LGHNA, CDR2 YSLEER. The chain's CDR3 is CASSQDSGSYNEQFF. The CDR3 nucleotides read TGCGCCAGCAGCCAAGATAGCGGCTCCTACAATGAGCAGTTCTTC.

This clone has only a few counts. The V call is TRBV5-1, the J call TRBJ1-2; D is undetermined. V lost 1 base, J lost 0 bases, and 4 bases lay in between. The CDR3 spans 13 residues. The germline gives CDR1 SGHRS, CDR2 YFSETQ. CDR3 sequence: CASSLLANYGYTF. The CDR3 region has the DNA TGCGCCAGCAGCTTGCTAGCTAACTATGGCTACACCTTC.

The chain joins TRBV19 to TRBJ1-6; TRBD1 aligns across 12 bases. V shed 6 bases and J 9 bases; nucleotides not matched to a gene: 3. The CDR3 extends over 14 amino acids. Per the germline V gene, CDR1 is LNHDA and CDR2 is SQIVND (reference sequence). The CDR3 loop is CASRPGQGASPLHF. In DNA form, the CDR3 reads TGTGCCAGTAGGCCGGGACAGGGGGCTTCACCCCTCCACTTT.

This clone was counted a few times. V gene TRBV5-1 combines with J gene TRBJ2-3; 9 positions agree with TRBD2. Germline lookup yields CDR1 SGHRS and CDR2 YFSETQ. CDR3 size: 15 residues. V shed 4 bases, J shed 4 bases, and the junction held 7 bases outside the gene matches. The CDR3 DNA sequence: TGCGCCAGCAGCGATAGCGGGAGAAGCGCAGATACGCAGTATTTT. It encodes CASSDSGRSADTQYF.

The table lists this clone with a few counts. The rearrangement joins TRBV7-9 to TRBJ2-5, with a tentative D call TRBD1 (6 bases). The V end was cut by 0 bases, the J end by 2 bases, with 10 bases between. The CDR3 length is 15 residues. Germline V gene lookup returns CDR1 SEHNR and CDR2 FQNEAQ (reference sequence). CDR3 DNA sequence: TGTGCCAGCAGCTTAGCGGGGGCGGTTCAAGAGACCCAGTACTTC. It codes for CASSLAGAVQETQYF. Supplemented by reference TRBV7-9 and TRBJ2-5, the full variable domain reads DTGVSQNPRHKITKRGQNVTFRCDPISEHNRLYWYRQTLGQGPEFLTYFQNEAQLEKSRLLSDRFSAERPKGSFSTLEIQRTEQGDSAMYLCASSLAGAVQETQYFGPGTRLLVL.

The chain has TRBV27 and TRBJ2-1; perhaps TRBD2 as D (6 bases). Trimming took 5 bases from V and 5 from J, leaving 13 bases between them. Per the germline V gene, CDR1 is MNHEY and CDR2 is SMNVEV (reference sequence). The CDR3 is 14 amino acids. CDR3 region: CASSRTGRHNEQFF. In DNA, the CDR3 is TGTGCCAGCAGTCGCACCGGGAGACACAATGAGCAGTTCTTC.

Only a few counts were recorded for this clone. The V gene is TRBV5-1, the J gene TRBJ2-3; D perhaps matches TRBD2 (5 bases). Per the germline V gene, CDR1 is SGHRS and CDR2 is YFSETQ. Trimming took off 0 bases at V and 1 base at J, with 9 bases between the two ends. The CDR3 covers 15 residues. The CDR3 sequence is CASSLGGIGTDTQYF. The CDR3 DNA sequence: TGCGCCAGCAGCTTGGGAGGGATCGGCACAGATACGCAGTATTTT.

This clone was counted only a few times. The J gene is TRBJ2-5, the V gene TRBV7-9, with TRBD2 identical over 8 bases. Germline CDR1 SEHNR, CDR2 FQNEAQ (reference sequence). CDR3 length: 15 amino acids. J was trimmed by 3 bases and V by 6 bases; bases with no gene match: 9. CDR3 sequence: CASRVGSAGEETQYF. CDR3 bases: TGTGCCAGCAGGGTAGGATCAGCGGGAGAAGAGACCCAGTACTTC.

This clone was observed at least ten times. This chain joins TRBV5-8 and TRBJ1-5, with 8 bases identical to TRBD1. Germline lookup yields CDR1 SGHTS and CDR2 YDEGEE. The V and J ends lost 0 bases and 0 bases, in that order; junction bases with no gene match: 8. The length of the CDR3 is 18 residues. The DNA for the CDR3 is TGTGCCAGCAGCTTGGTGGCAGGGGGCCTAATTAGCAATCAGCCCCAGCATTTT. Translation gives CASSLVAGGLISNQPQHF.

This clone occurred a few times. The chain links TRBV10-3 to TRBJ2-3; 12 bases line up with TRBD2. The trim removed 3 bases at V and 4 bases at J, leaving 5 bases unmatched. This CDR3 has 16 amino acids. Germline CDR1 is ENHRY and CDR2 is SYGVKD. CDR3 in DNA: TGTGCCATCAGTGATCGGACTAGCGGGAAAGCAGATACGCAGTATTTT. It translates to CAISDRTSGKADTQYF.